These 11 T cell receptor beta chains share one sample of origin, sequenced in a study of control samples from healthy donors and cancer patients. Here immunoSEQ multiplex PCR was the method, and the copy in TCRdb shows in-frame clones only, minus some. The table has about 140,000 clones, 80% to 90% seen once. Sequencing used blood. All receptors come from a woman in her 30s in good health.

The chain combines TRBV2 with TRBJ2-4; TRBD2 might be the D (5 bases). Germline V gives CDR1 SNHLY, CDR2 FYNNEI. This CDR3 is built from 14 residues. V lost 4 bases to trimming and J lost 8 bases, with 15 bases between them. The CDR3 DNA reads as TGTGCCAGCAGTGTAGGGCTAGCCCAAGACATTCAGTACTTC. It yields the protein CASSVGLAQDIQYF.

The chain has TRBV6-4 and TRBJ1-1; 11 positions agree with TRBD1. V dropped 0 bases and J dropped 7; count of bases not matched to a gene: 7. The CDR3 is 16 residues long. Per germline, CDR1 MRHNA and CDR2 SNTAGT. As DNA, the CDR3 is TGTGCCAGCAGTGACTCGGTTGGACAGGGGGCGATTGAAGCTTTCTTT. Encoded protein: CASSDSVGQGAIEAFF.

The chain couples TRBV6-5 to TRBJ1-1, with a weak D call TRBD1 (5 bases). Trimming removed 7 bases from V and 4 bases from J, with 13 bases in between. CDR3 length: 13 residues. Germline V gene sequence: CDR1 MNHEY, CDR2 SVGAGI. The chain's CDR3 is CASTDIGGTEAFF. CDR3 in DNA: TGTGCCAGCACCGATATCGGGGGCACTGAAGCTTTCTTT.

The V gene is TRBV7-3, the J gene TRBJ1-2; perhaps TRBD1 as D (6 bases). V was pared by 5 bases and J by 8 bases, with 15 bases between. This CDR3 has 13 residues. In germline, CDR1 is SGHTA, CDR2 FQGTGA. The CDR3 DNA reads TGTGCCAGCAGCCAACAGGGTCTCGAGGGCTACACCTTC. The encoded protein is CASSQQGLEGYTF. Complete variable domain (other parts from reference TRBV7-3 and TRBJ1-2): GAGVSQTPSNKVTEKGKYVELRCDPISGHTALYWYRQSLGQGPEFLIYFQGTGAADDSGLPNDRFFAVRPEGSVSTLKIQRTERGDSAVYLCASSQQGLEGYTFGSGTRLTVV.

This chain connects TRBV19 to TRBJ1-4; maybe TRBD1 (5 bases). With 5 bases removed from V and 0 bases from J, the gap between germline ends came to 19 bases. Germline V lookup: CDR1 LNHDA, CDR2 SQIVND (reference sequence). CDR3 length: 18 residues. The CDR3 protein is CASSSSGGTVPTNEKLFF. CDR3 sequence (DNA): TGTGCCAGTAGTTCGTCAGGTGGGACGGTACCAACTAATGAAAAACTGTTTTTT. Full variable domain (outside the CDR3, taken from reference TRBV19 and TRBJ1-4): DGGITQSPKYLFRKEGQNVTLSCEQNLNHDAMYWYRQDPGQGLRLIYYSQIVNDFQKGDIAEGYSVSREKKESFPLTVTSAQKNPTAFYLCASSSSGGTVPTNEKLFFGSGTQLSVL.

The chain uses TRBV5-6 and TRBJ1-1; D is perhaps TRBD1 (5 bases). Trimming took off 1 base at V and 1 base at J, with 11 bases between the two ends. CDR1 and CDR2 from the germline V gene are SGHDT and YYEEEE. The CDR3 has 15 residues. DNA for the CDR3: TGTGCCAGCAGCTTGAATCCAGGGCGGAACACTGAAGCTTTCTTT. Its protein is CASSLNPGRNTEAFF.

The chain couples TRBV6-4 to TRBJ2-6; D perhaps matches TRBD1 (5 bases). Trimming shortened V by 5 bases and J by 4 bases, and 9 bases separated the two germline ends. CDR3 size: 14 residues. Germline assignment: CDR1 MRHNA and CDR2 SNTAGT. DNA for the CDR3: TGTGCCAGCAGTACAGGTGCCGGGGCCAACGTCCTGACTTTC. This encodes CASSTGAGANVLTF.

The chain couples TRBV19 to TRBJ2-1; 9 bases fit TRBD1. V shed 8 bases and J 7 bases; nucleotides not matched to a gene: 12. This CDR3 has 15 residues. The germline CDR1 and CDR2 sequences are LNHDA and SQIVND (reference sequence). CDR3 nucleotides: TGTGCCAGTGGCTTTGGAGGACAGGGGAAGAATGAGCAGTTCTTC. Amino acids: CASGFGGQGKNEQFF.

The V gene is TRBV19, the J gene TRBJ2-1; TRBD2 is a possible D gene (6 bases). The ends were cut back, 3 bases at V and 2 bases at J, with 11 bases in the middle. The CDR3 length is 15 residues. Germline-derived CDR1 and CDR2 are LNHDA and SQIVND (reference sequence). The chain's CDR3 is CASSIQRATYNEQFF. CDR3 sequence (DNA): TGTGCCAGTAGTATCCAGCGGGCAACCTACAATGAGCAGTTCTTC. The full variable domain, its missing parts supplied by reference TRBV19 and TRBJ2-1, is DGGITQSPKYLFRKEGQNVTLSCEQNLNHDAMYWYRQDPGQGLRLIYYSQIVNDFQKGDIAEGYSVSREKKESFPLTVTSAQKNPTAFYLCASSIQRATYNEQFFGPGTRLTVL.

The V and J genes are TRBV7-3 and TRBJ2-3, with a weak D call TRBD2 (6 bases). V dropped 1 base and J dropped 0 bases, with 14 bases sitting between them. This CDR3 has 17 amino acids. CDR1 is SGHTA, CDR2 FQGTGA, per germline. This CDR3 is CASSLSSSGPSTDTQYF. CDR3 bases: TGTGCCAGCAGCTTAAGTTCCAGCGGGCCCAGCACAGATACGCAGTATTTT.

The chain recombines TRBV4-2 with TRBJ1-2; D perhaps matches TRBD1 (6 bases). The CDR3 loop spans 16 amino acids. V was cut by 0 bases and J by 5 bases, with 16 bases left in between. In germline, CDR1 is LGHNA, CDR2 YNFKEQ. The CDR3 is CASSQDLAAGVYGYTF. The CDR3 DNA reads TGTGCCAGCAGCCAAGATCTCGCCGCAGGGGTTTATGGCTACACCTTC.